A selection of T cell receptor beta chains follows, all from one sample in a study of T cell responses to AZD1222 COVID-19 vaccine. Assay: immunoSEQ multiplex PCR; the TCRdb copy retains only in-frame clones and omits some. The sample includes about 210,000 clones, roughly 94% of them seen just once. The source was peripheral blood, collected 28 days after the second dose of the MenACWY control vaccine. Every receptor here comes from an adult who received the MenACWY meningococcal vaccine as a control. The CDR3 runs from the conserved cysteine through the conserved F or W. The D gene is left open where the match is weak. The size field is filled for only some rows; it gives once, few, many or a size class.

d_call j_call clone_size v_call cdr3_nt cdr3_aa
NA TRBJ2-1 NA TRBV7-2 TGTGCCAGCAGCCTGATTGGCGGGATAGGATACAATGAGCAGTTCTTC CASSLIGGIGYNEQFF
NA TRBJ1-2 NA TRBV19 TGTGCCAGTAGTATAGATGAGGGGTATTCGTCGTATGGCTACACCTTC CASSIDEGYSSYGYTF
NA TRBJ2-7 NA TRBV5-1 TGCGCCAGCAGCAAGGACATTTCCTACGAGCAGTACTTC CASSKDISYEQYF
NA TRBJ2-7 NA TRBV29-1 TGCAGCGTTATGGGACCCTCGGTCGACGAGCAGTACTTC CSVMGPSVDEQYF
NA TRBJ2-6 NA TRBV4-2 TGTGCCAGCAGCCCCCAGAATGCCCTCTCTGGGGCCAACGTCCTGACTTTC CASSPQNALSGANVLTF
TRBD1 TRBJ1-2 NA TRBV6-6 TGTGCCAGCAAGAATCGGACAGGGGGAAACTATGGCTACACCTTC CASKNRTGGNYGYTF
TRBD1 TRBJ2-7 NA TRBV5-6 TGTGCCAGCAGCTTCGACGGGACAGTGTCCTACGAGCAGTACTTC CASSFDGTVSYEQYF
NA TRBJ1-6 NA TRBV7-2 TGTGCCAGCACGCCAGGCCAATTTAATTCACCCCTCCACTTT CASTPGQFNSPLHF
NA TRBJ2-2 NA TRBV6-1 TGTGCCAGCAGTGAAGGTCAGGCAGTAACCGGGGAGCTGTTTTTT CASSEGQAVTGELFF
NA TRBJ1-1 NA TRBV18 TGTGCCAGCTCATCGGTCAGGGGCTTGGGCACTGAAGCTTTCTTT CASSSVRGLGTEAFF
NA TRBJ2-3 NA TRBV29-1 TGCAGCGTTGAAAGGGGACCCAGCACAGATACGCAGTATTTT CSVERGPSTDTQYF
TRBD2 TRBJ2-2 NA TRBV7-3 TGTGCCAGCAGCCCGCCCGGACTAGCGAACACCGGGGAGCTGTTTTTT CASSPPGLANTGELFF
NA TRBJ2-7 NA TRBV5-5 TGTGCCAGCAGCTTGGAATCCGGGGTAGCCTCATTCGAGCAGTACTTC CASSLESGVASFEQYF
NA TRBJ2-1 NA TRBV18 TGTGCCAGCTCACAGCAGGGAGACAATGAGCAGTTCTTC CASSQQGDNEQFF
NA TRBJ2-7 once TRBV10-3 TGTGCCATCAGTGAGTCGGGGGCAGACTACGAGCAGTACTTC CAISESGADYEQYF
NA TRBJ1-2 NA TRBV7-2 TGTGCCAGCAGCTCGTCGAGGGTTATGGCTGACACCTTC CASSSSRVMADTF
NA TRBJ1-5 NA TRBV18 TGTGCCAGCTCACCGGGACAAGATCAGCCCCAGCATTTT CASSPGQDQPQHF
TRBD1 TRBJ2-3 NA TRBV9 TGTGCCAGCAGCGTCGGGACAGGGGTGTCAGATACGCAGTATTTT CASSVGTGVSDTQYF
NA TRBJ1-2 NA TRBV6-2/TRBV6-3 TGTGCCAGCAGCCCACCGTCGCAGGGAAGCTATGGCTACACCTTC CASSPPSQGSYGYTF
TRBD2 TRBJ2-5 few TRBV30 TGTGCCTGGAGTGCTTTAGCGGGAGGAGAGACCCAGTACTTC CAWSALAGGETQYF
NA TRBJ1-2 NA TRBV29-1 TGCAGCGTTGAAGTCACGACCTATGGCTACACCTTC CSVEVTTYGYTF
NA TRBJ2-7 NA TRBV4-3 TGCGCCAGCAGCCAAGGAGGAGACTCCTACGAGCAGTACTTC CASSQGGDSYEQYF
NA TRBJ2-7 few TRBV1 TGCACCAGCAGCCAGGGACCAGGGGCCTACGAGCAGTACTTC CTSSQGPGAYEQYF
NA TRBJ1-5 NA TRBV12-3/TRBV12-4 TGTGCCAGCAGCCCTTTCCCCCAGCCCCAGCATTTT CASSPFPQPQHF
NA TRBJ2-7 NA TRBV19 TGTGCCAGTAGTATGGGGCAGCCCCGTACCTACGAGCAGTACTTC CASSMGQPRTYEQYF
NA TRBJ2-7 once TRBV20-1 TGCAGTGCTAGAGTCGACGAGCAGTACTTC CSARVDEQYF
NA TRBJ2-7 NA TRBV7-8 TGTGCCAGCAGCCCCAAGCGGGTGGGGACCTACGAGCAGTACTTC CASSPKRVGTYEQYF
NA TRBJ1-5 NA TRBV9 TGTGCCAGCGGTCGGGGGAATCAGCCCCAGCATTTT CASGRGNQPQHF